This T cell receptor (beta chain) was sequenced during a study of blood T cell repertoires in COVID-19 (TCRdb year 2020). Context from the whole study: The collaborator samples originated in the United States, Italy and Spain and spanned the acute and convalescent phases of COVID-19. The material from the prospective study consisted of cDNA or gDNA derived from T cells, B-cell-depleted T cells, or PBMCs. Deeply sampled blood TCRbeta repertoires from subjects exposed to, actively infected with, or recovered from COVID-19 were included in the dataset. A freely available public database, intended as a resource for researchers studying the immune response to SARS-CoV-2, is where the repertoires were released. The samples were drawn from the first 160 participants of the ongoing ImmuneRACE study and from over a thousand subjects provided by 6 global collaborators. The sample metadata nearly always contained a de-identified subject ID, COVID-19 status, age in years and sex. Where available, HLA class I and class II types were obtained from metadata supplied by the sample provider rather than from assay-based typing. Findings and caveats that apply to the study as a whole: The quantity of clinical and demographic metadata differed by source and by participant and was supplied without curation.

The collaborating institutions used their own protocols to collect whole blood in K2EDTA tubes. Collaborator samples were shipped for TCRbeta analysis as frozen whole blood, isolated PBMCs, or DNA extracted from either sample type. TCRbeta CDR3 regions were amplified from genomic DNA using the immunoSEQ Assay, a bias-controlled multiplex PCR. The study's processing was this. The number of nucleated cells in each sample was estimated from the amplification of reference gene primers within the assay. To quantify the absolute abundance of each unique TCRbeta CDR3 rearrangement, sequence reads were collapsed and filtered. For each sample, productive Simpson clonality was calculated by taking the square root of Simpson's diversity index across productive rearrangements. TCRdb retrieved this table from immuneACCESS and kept in-frame rearrangements only. Not all clones are present; in checked studies, unresolved V genes account for under half, and no reason is known for the remainder. V, J and clone size derive from that table, while D and trimming were established from the DNA sequence. Recorded for this sample are about 24,000 clones; 70% to 90% of them occurred a single time. Roughly a tenth of the sample lies in the top ten.

In regard to this clone: Its cognate antigen has yet to be identified. Per-nucleotide qualities are absent, and no much larger clonotype sits a single base away.

Sample: peripheral blood. This TCR was sampled from a man between 65 and 85 years old with acute or convalescent COVID-19.

The sequenced DNA: TGTGCCAGCAGCCAAGTTGGGTGGGAGGATGCAGATACGCAGTATTTT. The encoded protein is CASSQVGWEDADTQYF. Rearrangement joined TRBV14 to TRBJ2-3, with a weak D call of TRBD2 (6 bases match). V gives up 1 base and J gives up 4 bases, and the segment between their germline ends measures 15 bases. The CDR3 numbers 16 residues from cysteine through phenylalanine. Here the CDR3 DNA is all that survives: 48 bases in frame from base 1. Via the germline V gene, CDR1 is SGHDN and CDR2 FVKESK.